The rows below give T cell receptor beta chains drawn from one sample of a study of blood T cell repertoires in COVID-19. This table comes from immunoSEQ multiplex PCR, and its TCRdb copy is limited to in-frame clones, with some not included. Among approximately 350,000 clones listed, around 91% were seen once. The sequencing input was PBMCs or T cells enriched from blood (not recorded which). These TCRs come from a man aged 18 to 30 who had recovered from COVID-19. Each CDR3 is given with its conserved first and last residue. The order of the fields is clone size, J gene, V gene, CDR3 protein. Clone size, where shown, is once, few, many, or a class for clones that have expanded.

>.|TRBJ1-6|TRBV10-3
CAISGQPYNSPLHF
>.|TRBJ1-2|TRBV3-1/TRBV3-2
CASSPGTGGRGYTF
>.|TRBJ1-5|TRBV6-5
CASTSGGASQPQHF
>few|TRBJ2-1|TRBV7-3
CASSLTGRNEQFF
>once|TRBJ2-5|TRBV12-5
CASGLTSPGTETQYF
>.|TRBJ2-1|TRBV2
CASSEALALHRFF
>.|TRBJ1-2|TRBV6-5
CASSTPQGAEGYTF
>once|TRBJ1-5|TRBV27
CASSSTGNQPQHF
>.|TRBJ2-1|TRBV12-3/TRBV12-4
CASGPTSGNEQFF
>.|TRBJ2-7|TRBV13
CASSQEGLASAYEQYF
>.|TRBJ1-1|TRBV18
CASSPSGGGRGNTEAFF
>once|TRBJ2-1|TRBV7-9
CASSFGQGSGNEQFF
>.|TRBJ1-1|TRBV5-4
CASSFQGPEAFF
>.|TRBJ1-2|TRBV9
CASSAPTGGSNYGYTF
>.|TRBJ2-7|TRBV11-2
CASSFAGTGVREQYF
>.|TRBJ1-1|TRBV7-3
CASSSGVGTEAFF
>.|TRBJ1-1|TRBV7-8
CASSSLTGLGRTEAFF
>.|TRBJ1-2|TRBV6-5
CASSYYPRDGYTF
>.|TRBJ2-7|TRBV4-2
CASSQGLGVATYEQYF
>.|TRBJ1-6|TRBV9
CASSRQGLNSPLHF
>.|TRBJ1-5|TRBV7-8
CASSSWPRQDDYSNQPQHF
>few|TRBJ2-3|TRBV6-4
CASSATREGVDTQYF
>once|TRBJ1-2|TRBV30
CAWSASGGYTF
>.|TRBJ1-4|TRBV28
CASSLRPGQSNEKLFF
>.|TRBJ2-3|TRBV19
CASSGTSGSGDTQYF
>.|TRBJ2-5|TRBV25-1
CASTRIGQGFQETQYF
>.|TRBJ1-1|TRBV5-6
CASSLVNRGRTEAFF
>.|TRBJ1-5|TRBV6-2/TRBV6-3
CASSYSSFTGRGGNQPQHF
>.|TRBJ1-2|TRBV18
CASSPGQGYYGYTF
>.|TRBJ2-5|TRBV7-2
CASSYTIGQETQYF
>.|TRBJ1-1|TRBV10-2
CASSDGVTVEAFF
>.|TRBJ1-4|TRBV18
CASSRDRAAPEEKLFF
>.|TRBJ1-1|TRBV5-1
CASSLGTDTEAFF
>.|TRBJ2-3|TRBV18
CASSPRTSETLRVYF
>.|TRBJ1-1|TRBV19
CASSARTGGVPPEAFF
>.|TRBJ2-7|TRBV9
CASSVVGGYEQYF
>.|TRBJ1-1|TRBV29-1
CSVGETAGNTEAFF
>.|TRBJ2-1|TRBV5-1
CASSFSSGVDEQFF
>once|TRBJ2-3|TRBV24-1
CATSDWASARGDTQYF
>few|TRBJ2-7|TRBV7-8
CASSLVPPGGRSASSYEQYF
>.|TRBJ2-2|TRBV19
CASINLHLQGRAGELFF
>few|TRBJ1-3|TRBV18
CASSPSEENTIYF
>.|TRBJ1-2|TRBV2
CASGQISNYGYTF
>.|TRBJ2-7|TRBV11-2
CASSPRGVAGLNEQYF
>.|TRBJ2-2|TRBV7-3
CASSLIGKSNDRVTGELFF
>.|TRBJ1-1|TRBV10-3
CAISLTENTEAFF
>.|TRBJ1-5|TRBV10-2
CASSRSAGGSQPQHF
>once|TRBJ2-7|TRBV5-1
CASSRQGIDEQYF
>.|TRBJ1-2|TRBV2
CASSLSLSANYGYTF
>.|TRBJ2-1|TRBV13
CASSLLAAQSSYNEQFF
>.|TRBJ1-1|TRBV3-1/TRBV3-2
CASSQFGGGGAGEAFF
>once|TRBJ2-7|TRBV7-9
CASSSYRARQIYEQYF
>.|TRBJ2-1|TRBV12-3/TRBV12-4
CASAVYRHNEQFF